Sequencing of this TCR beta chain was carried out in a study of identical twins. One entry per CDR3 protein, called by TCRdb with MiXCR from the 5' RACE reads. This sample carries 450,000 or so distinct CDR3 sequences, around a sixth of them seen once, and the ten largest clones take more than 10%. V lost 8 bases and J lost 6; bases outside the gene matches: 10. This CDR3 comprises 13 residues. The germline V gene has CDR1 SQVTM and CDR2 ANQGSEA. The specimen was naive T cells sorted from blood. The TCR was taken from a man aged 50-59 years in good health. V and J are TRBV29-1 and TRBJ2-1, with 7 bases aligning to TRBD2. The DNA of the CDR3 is TGCAGCACTCAGGCGGGAGTATCCAATGAGCAGTTCTTC. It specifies CSTQAGVSNEQFF.